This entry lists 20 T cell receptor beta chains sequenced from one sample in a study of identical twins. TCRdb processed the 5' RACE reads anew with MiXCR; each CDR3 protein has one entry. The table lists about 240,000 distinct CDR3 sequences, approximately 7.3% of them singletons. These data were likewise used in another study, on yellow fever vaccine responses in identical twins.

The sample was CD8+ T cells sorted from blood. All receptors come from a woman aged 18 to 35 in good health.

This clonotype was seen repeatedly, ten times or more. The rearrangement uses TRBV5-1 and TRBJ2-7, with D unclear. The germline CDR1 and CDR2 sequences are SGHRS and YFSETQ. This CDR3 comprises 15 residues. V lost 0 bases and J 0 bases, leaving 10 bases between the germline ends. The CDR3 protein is CASSLGWGYSYEQYF. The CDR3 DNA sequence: TGCGCCAGCAGCTTGGGGTGGGGTTACTCCTACGAGCAGTACTTC.

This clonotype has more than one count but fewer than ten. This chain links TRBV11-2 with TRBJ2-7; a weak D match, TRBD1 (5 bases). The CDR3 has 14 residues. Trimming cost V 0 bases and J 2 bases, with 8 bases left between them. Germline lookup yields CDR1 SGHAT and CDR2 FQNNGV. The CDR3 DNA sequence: TGTGCCAGCAGCTTAGAGGCAGGGCCCTACGAGCAGTACGTC. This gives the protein CASSLEAGPYEQYV.

The CDR3 DNA follows: TGTGCCAGCATTCCCTCCTGGAGCTCTAACTATGGCTACACCTTC. It yields the protein CASIPSWSSNYGYTF. The chain joins TRBV6-1 to TRBJ1-2, with D uncertain. Germline assignment: CDR1 MNHNS and CDR2 SASEGT. The CDR3 loop spans 15 amino acids. V lost 7 bases to trimming and J lost 0 bases, with 15 bases between them.

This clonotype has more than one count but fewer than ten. CDR3 residues: CASSQVLGLAGNEQFF. CDR3 DNA: TGCGCCAGCAGCCAAGTTTTGGGACTAGCGGGGAATGAGCAGTTCTTC. The chain couples TRBV4-1 to TRBJ2-1, with 13 bases aligning to TRBD2. Unmatched junction bases numbered 4, after V lost 1 base and J lost 7 bases. Germline loops: CDR1 MGHRA, CDR2 YSYEKL. The CDR3 length is 16 residues.

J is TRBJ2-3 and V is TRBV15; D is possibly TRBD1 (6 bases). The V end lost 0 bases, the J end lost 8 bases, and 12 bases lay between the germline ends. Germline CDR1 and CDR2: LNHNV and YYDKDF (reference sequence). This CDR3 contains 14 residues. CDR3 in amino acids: CATSRDRQGSTQYF. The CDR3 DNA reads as TGTGCCACCAGCAGAGATAGGCAGGGGAGTACGCAGTATTTT.

The CDR3 DNA reads as TGTGCCAGCAGCTTGCCCTACGCAACAGGGTCCCAACCCTACAATGAGCAGTTCTTC. Translating it yields CASSLPYATGSQPYNEQFF. This chain joins TRBV5-4 and TRBJ2-1, with D possibly being TRBD1 (6 bases). The CDR3 extends over 19 amino acids. Trimming stripped 1 base from V and 2 bases from J, with 22 bases between. The germline gives CDR1 SGHNT, CDR2 YYREEE (reference sequence).

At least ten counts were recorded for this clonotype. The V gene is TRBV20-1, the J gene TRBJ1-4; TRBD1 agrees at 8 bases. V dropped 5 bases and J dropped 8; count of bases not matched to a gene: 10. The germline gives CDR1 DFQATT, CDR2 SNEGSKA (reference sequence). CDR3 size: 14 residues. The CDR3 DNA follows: TGCAGTGCTGTACGCCAGGGGGCTCTCGAAAAACTGTTTTTT. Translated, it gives CSAVRQGALEKLFF.

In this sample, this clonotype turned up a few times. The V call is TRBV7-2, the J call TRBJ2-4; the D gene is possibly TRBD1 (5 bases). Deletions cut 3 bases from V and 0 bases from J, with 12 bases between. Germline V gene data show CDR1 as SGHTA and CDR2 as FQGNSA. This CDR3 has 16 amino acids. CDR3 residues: CASSFTGPLAKNIQYF. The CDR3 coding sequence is TGTGCCAGCAGCTTCACAGGTCCTCTAGCCAAAAACATTCAGTACTTC.

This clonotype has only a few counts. The CDR3 is CATSVRLASTNFHEQFF. CDR3 bases: TGTGCCACCAGTGTTAGGTTAGCGTCTACGAATTTTCATGAGCAGTTCTTC. V is TRBV24-1 and J is TRBJ2-1; tentative D call: TRBD2 (5 bases). Germline-derived CDR1 and CDR2 are KGHDR and SFDVKD. Trimming pared 5 bases from V and 8 bases from J, leaving 24 bases between. The CDR3 consists of 17 residues.

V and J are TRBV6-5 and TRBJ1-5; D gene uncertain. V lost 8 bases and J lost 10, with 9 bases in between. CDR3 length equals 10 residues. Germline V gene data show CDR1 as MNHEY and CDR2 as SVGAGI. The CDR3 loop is CASGGSPQHF. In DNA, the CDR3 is TGTGCCAGCGGTGGATCTCCCCAGCATTTT.

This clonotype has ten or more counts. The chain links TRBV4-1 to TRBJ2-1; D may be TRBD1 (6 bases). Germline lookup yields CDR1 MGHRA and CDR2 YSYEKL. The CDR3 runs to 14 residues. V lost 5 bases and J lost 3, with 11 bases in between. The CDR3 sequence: CASSARDNYNEQFF. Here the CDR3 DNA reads TGCGCCAGCAGCGCCCGGGACAACTACAATGAGCAGTTCTTC.

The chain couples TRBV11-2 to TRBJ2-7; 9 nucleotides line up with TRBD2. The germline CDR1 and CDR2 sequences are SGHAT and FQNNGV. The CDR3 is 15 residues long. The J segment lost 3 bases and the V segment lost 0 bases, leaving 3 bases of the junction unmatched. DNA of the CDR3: TGTGCCAGCAGCTTAGACGAAGCGGGAGGCTACGAGCAGTACTTC. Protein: CASSLDEAGGYEQYF.

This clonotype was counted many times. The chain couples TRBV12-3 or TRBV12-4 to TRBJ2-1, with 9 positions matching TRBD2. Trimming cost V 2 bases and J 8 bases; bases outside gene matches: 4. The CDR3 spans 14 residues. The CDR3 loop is CASSLPGLAHEQFF. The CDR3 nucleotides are TGTGCCAGCAGTTTACCAGGACTAGCGCATGAGCAGTTCTTC.

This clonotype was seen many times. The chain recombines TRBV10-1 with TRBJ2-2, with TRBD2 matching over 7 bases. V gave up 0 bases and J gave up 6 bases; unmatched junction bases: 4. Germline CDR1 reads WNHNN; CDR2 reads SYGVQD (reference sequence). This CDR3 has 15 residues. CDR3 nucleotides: TGCGCCAGCAGTGAGTCGGCGGGAGAGGCCGGGGAGCTGTTTTTT. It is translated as CASSESAGEAGELFF.

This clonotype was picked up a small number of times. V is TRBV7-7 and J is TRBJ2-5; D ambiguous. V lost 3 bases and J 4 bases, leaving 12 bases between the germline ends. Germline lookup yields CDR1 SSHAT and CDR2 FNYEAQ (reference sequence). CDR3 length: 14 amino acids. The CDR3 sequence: CASSFSPSGETQYF. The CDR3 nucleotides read TGTGCCAGCAGCTTTTCGCCTAGTGGAGAGACCCAGTACTTC.

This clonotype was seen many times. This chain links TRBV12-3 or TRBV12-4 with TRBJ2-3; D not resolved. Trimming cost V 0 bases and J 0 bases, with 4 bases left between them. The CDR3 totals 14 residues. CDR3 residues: CASSLATSTDTQYF. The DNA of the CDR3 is TGTGCCAGCAGTTTAGCGACAAGCACAGATACGCAGTATTTT.

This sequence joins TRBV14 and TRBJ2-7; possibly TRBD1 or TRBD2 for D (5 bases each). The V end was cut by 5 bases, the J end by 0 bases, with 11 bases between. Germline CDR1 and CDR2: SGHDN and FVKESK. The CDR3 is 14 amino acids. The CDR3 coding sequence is TGTGCCAGCAGCTATCCAGGGAGCTCCTACGAGCAGTACTTC. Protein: CASSYPGSSYEQYF.

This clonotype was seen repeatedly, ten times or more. The CDR3 region has the DNA TGCAGCGTTGTTGGGTTTTGGGGGAACACTGAAGCTTTCTTT. Protein product: CSVVGFWGNTEAFF. The chain employs TRBV29-1 and TRBJ1-1; D is ambiguous. Trimming took off 4 bases at V and 1 base at J, with 13 bases between the two ends. The CDR3 length is 14 residues. Looked up from germline, CDR1 is SQVTM and CDR2 is ANQGSEA.

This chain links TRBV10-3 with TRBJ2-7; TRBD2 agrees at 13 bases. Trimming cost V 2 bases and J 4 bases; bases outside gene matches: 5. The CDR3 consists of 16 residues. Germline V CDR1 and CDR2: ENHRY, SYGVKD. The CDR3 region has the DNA TGTGCCATCAGTGAGGGACTAGCGGGGGCCATTTACGAGCAGTACGTC. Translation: CAISEGLAGAIYEQYV.

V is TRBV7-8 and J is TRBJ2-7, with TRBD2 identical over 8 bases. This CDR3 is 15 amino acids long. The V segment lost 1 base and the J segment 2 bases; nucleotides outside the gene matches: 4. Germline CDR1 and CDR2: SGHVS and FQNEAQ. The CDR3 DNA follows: TGTGCCAGCAGCTTAGGGCGGCGGGAGGCCTACGAGCAGTACTTC. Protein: CASSLGRREAYEQYF.